A single sample gave rise to the 30 T cell receptor beta chains below, sequenced in a study of shared clonotypes between healthy human individuals. Here immunoSEQ multiplex PCR was the method, and the copy in TCRdb shows in-frame clones only, minus some. The sample shows 600,000 to 700,000 clones, roughly 73% of them seen only once. Sequencing was performed on memory CD4+ T cells sorted from blood. Subset described: CD45RA-negative fraction. The source is a young woman in good health.

A few counts support this clone. Other DNA sequences of this sample code for an identical CDR3. The chain joins TRBV11-2 to TRBJ2-7, with 7 bases lining up with TRBD1. CDR1 and CDR2 from the germline V gene are SGHAT and FQNNGV. CDR3 length: 15 amino acids. Trimming at V came to 0 bases and at J to 1 base, leaving 3 bases not matched to a gene. This chain's CDR3 is CASSLDRGISYEQYF. In DNA form, the CDR3 reads TGTGCCAGCAGCTTAGACAGGGGGATATCCTACGAGCAGTACTTC.

The chain uses TRBV9 and TRBJ2-5; 10 bases agree with TRBD2. The V segment lost 0 bases and the J segment 6 bases; nucleotides outside the gene matches: 8. The CDR3 is 16 amino acids. Germline V gene lookup returns CDR1 SGDLS and CDR2 YYNGEE. The CDR3 reads CASSVGGSSGSKTQYF. CDR3 DNA: TGTGCCAGCAGCGTAGGTGGGTCTAGCGGGAGCAAGACCCAGTACTTC.

V and J are TRBV6-5 and TRBJ2-2; 10 bases are shared with TRBD2. This CDR3 comprises 15 residues. CDR1 is MNHEY, CDR2 SVGAGI, per germline. V trimming: 2 bases; J trimming: 7 bases; junction bases outside the gene matches: 4. The CDR3: CASSYTSGIIGELFF. Here the CDR3 DNA reads TGTGCCAGCAGTTACACTAGCGGGATTATCGGGGAGCTGTTTTTT.

The CDR3 coding sequence is TGTGCCAGCAGCCCCGAGGTGAGCAGCAACTACGAGCAGTACTTC. Protein: CASSPEVSSNYEQYF. The chain couples TRBV11-2 to TRBJ2-7, with D hard to call. This CDR3 has 15 amino acids. The V end was cut by 5 bases, the J end by 3 bases, with 17 bases between. CDR1 is SGHAT and CDR2 is FQNNGV in the germline V gene. Using reference TRBV11-2 and TRBJ2-7 for the parts outside the CDR3, the full variable domain is EAGVAQSPRYKIIEKRQSVAFWCNPISGHATLYWYQQILGQGPKLLIQFQNNGVVDDSQLPKDRFSAERLKGVDSTLKIQPAKLEDSAVYLCASSPEVSSNYEQYFGPGTRLTVT.

This sequence joins TRBV4-1 and TRBJ1-1, with D possibly being TRBD1 (5 bases). The CDR3 has 16 residues. V shed 1 base and J shed 6 bases, with 18 bases lying between them. Germline loops: CDR1 MGHRA, CDR2 YSYEKL. CDR3 DNA sequence: TGCGCCAGCAGCCAAGGTAGGGGAAGGACCATCGCTGAAGCTTTCTTT. This encodes CASSQGRGRTIAEAFF.

A word on this clone: A read error is possible here, since a much larger clone lies one base away. V gene TRBV28 combines with J gene TRBJ1-6, with D possibly TRBD1 on 6 matching bases. The V gene lost 5 bases and the J gene lost 7 bases, with 6 bases spanning the gap. This CDR3 comprises 12 residues. The germline CDR1 and CDR2 sequences are MDHEN and SYDVKM. CDR3 sequence reads: CASSDRNSPLHF. CDR3 DNA: TGTGCCAGCAGTGACAGGAATTCACCCCTCCACTTT. The full variable domain, with the rest looked up from reference TRBV28 and TRBJ1-6, is DVKVTQSSRYLVKRTGEKVFLECVQDMDHENMFWYRQDPGLGLRLIYFSYDVKMKEKGDIPEGYSVSREKKERFSLILESASTNQTSMYLCASSDRNSPLHFGNGTRLTVT.

The rearrangement links TRBV21-1 to TRBJ1-1. TRBV21-1 is described as a pseudogene. There are 14 residues in the CDR3. The CDR3 nucleotides read TGTGCCAGCAGCAAAGAGGACGCTGGCACTGAAGCTTTCTTT. It encodes CASSKEDAGTEAFF.

The chain recombines TRBV11-2 with TRBJ2-7; TRBD2 matches at 8 bases. V lost 6 bases, J lost 7 bases, and 8 bases stayed unmatched. Germline values: CDR1 SGHAT, CDR2 FQNNGV. The CDR3 runs 13 residues. CDR3 protein: CASRGGLVKEQYF. The CDR3 DNA follows: TGTGCCAGCAGGGGGGGACTAGTGAAGGAGCAGTACTTC.

DNA for the CDR3: TGTGCCAGCAGCAAAGGGGCCCATGAGCAGTTCTTC. Protein sequence: CASSKGAHEQFF. V and J are TRBV21-1 and TRBJ2-1; the D call in the table, TRBD1, was not verified against the DNA. TRBV21-1 is a pseudogene. The CDR3 totals 12 residues.

V and J are TRBV19 and TRBJ1-1; D perhaps matches TRBD1 (6 bases). Germline V gene data show CDR1 as LNHDA and CDR2 as SQIVND (reference sequence). Between the trimmed V and J ends, which lost 7 bases and 0 bases, there was a span of 9 bases. The CDR3 sequence is 13 residues long. Here the CDR3 reads CASKDRMNTEAFF. As DNA, the CDR3 is TGTGCCAGTAAAGACAGGATGAACACTGAAGCTTTCTTT.

This clone showed up many times. The chain combines TRBV2 with TRBJ2-6, with unresolved D. The CDR3 consists of 16 residues. The V end lost 6 bases, the J end lost 0 bases, and 12 bases lay between the germline ends. Germline CDR1 is SNHLY and CDR2 is FYNNEI. CDR3 residues: CASSRMVVSGANVLTF. Here the CDR3 DNA reads TGTGCCAGCAGCCGAATGGTAGTCTCTGGGGCCAACGTCCTGACTTTC.

To note about this clone: Within the sample, other DNA sequences also encode this same CDR3. V is TRBV11-3 and J is TRBJ2-7; D not certain. Per germline, CDR1 SGHNT and CDR2 YENEEA. Trimming stripped 1 base from V and 6 bases from J, with 4 bases between. The CDR3 is made up of 11 amino acids. Written as DNA, the CDR3 is TGTGCCAGCAGCTTAGTCCGCGAGCAGTACTTC. Translation: CASSLVREQYF.

The chain employs TRBV4-1 and TRBJ1-3; 7 nucleotides match TRBD1. The length of the CDR3 is 18 residues. With 5 bases clipped from V and 0 bases from J, the junction kept 13 bases outside the gene matches. The germline V gene encodes CDR1 MGHRA and CDR2 YSYEKL. The CDR3 loop reads CASSTIAPGTASGNTIYF. For the CDR3, the DNA is TGCGCCAGCAGCACGATAGCGCCCGGGACAGCCTCTGGAAACACCATATATTTT.

This chain connects TRBV7-9 to TRBJ2-7, with 8 bases that match TRBD2. CDR3 length: 15 residues. J gave up 3 bases and V 2 bases, and 6 bases lay outside the gene matches. Germline V gene data show CDR1 as SEHNR and CDR2 as FQNEAQ (reference sequence). The CDR3 reads CASSLLAGGIYEQYF. CDR3 DNA: TGTGCCAGCAGCTTACTAGCGGGCGGAATCTACGAGCAGTACTTC.

This clone was observed at least ten times. The chain is built from TRBV5-1 and TRBJ2-2; a weak D match, TRBD2 (5 bases). The V gene's germline CDR1 is SGHRS and CDR2 YFSETQ. The CDR3 sequence is 15 residues long. Between the trimmed V and J ends, which lost 6 bases and 1 base, there was a span of 13 bases. The CDR3 DNA reads as TGCGCCAGCAAGTTGAGCGGTTTGAACACCGGGGAGCTGTTTTTT. Its translation is CASKLSGLNTGELFF.

The chain employs TRBV10-3 and TRBJ2-1, with 8 positions matching TRBD1. The germline V gene has CDR1 ENHRY and CDR2 SYGVKD. Losses at the gene ends were 2 bases for V and 5 bases for J; bases not matched to a gene: 5. The CDR3 extends over 15 amino acids. CDR3 sequence: CAISEGQGLNNEQFF. Here the CDR3 DNA reads TGTGCCATCAGTGAGGGACAGGGCTTAAACAATGAGCAGTTCTTC.

The rearrangement joins TRBV19 to TRBJ2-5; TRBD1 is a possible D gene (5 bases). The J call may be mistaken, given a closer DNA end match to TRBJ2-7. Germline CDR1 reads LNHDA; CDR2 reads SQIVND (reference sequence). The CDR3 runs to 13 residues. This chain's CDR3 is CASSKGVGYEQYF. The CDR3, as DNA: TGTGCCAGTAGTAAAGGGGTCGGCTACGAGCAGTACTTC.

The chain uses TRBV25-1 and TRBJ1-1; 8 positions agree with TRBD1. The CDR3 sequence is 16 residues long. Trimming at V came to 2 bases and at J to 0 bases, leaving 5 bases not matched to a gene. The germline V gene has CDR1 MGHDK and CDR2 SYGVNS. CDR3 coding DNA: TGTGCCAGCAGTGAACAATCAGGGGGCATGAACACTGAAGCTTTCTTT. It codes for CASSEQSGGMNTEAFF.

The chain employs TRBV2 and TRBJ2-1; 11 bases are shared with TRBD2. Per germline, CDR1 SNHLY and CDR2 FYNNEI. The CDR3 has 15 residues. V was clipped by 6 bases and J by 7 bases; unmatched bases: 8. The CDR3 is CASSPTSGSQNEQFF. For the CDR3, the DNA is TGTGCCAGCAGCCCTACTAGCGGGAGTCAAAATGAGCAGTTCTTC. The full variable domain, rest sourced from reference TRBV2 and TRBJ2-1, is EPEVTQTPSHQVTQMGQEVILRCVPISNHLYFYWYRQILGQKVEFLVSFYNNEISEKSEIFDDQFSVERPDGSNFTLKIRSTKLEDSAMYFCASSPTSGSQNEQFFGPGTRLTVL.

The DNA of the CDR3 is TGTGCCAGCAGTGACGCATTAGCGGGGGGCTACAATGAGCAGTTCTTC. Protein: CASSDALAGGYNEQFF. The gene calls are TRBV25-1 and TRBJ2-1; 10 bases fit TRBD2. This CDR3 is 16 amino acids long. After removal of 3 bases from V and 3 bases from J, the junction contained 5 bases not matched to a gene. Per germline, CDR1 MGHDK and CDR2 SYGVNS.

The chain has TRBV6-5 and TRBJ2-5; D not certain. Trimming cost V 6 bases and J 13 bases, with 18 bases left between them. This CDR3 has 12 residues. Germline loops: CDR1 MNHEY, CDR2 SVGAGI. The chain's CDR3 is CASSNPVGPVYF. Written as DNA, the CDR3 is TGTGCCAGCAGCAATCCCGTAGGCCCTGTGTACTTC.

The rearrangement uses TRBV18 and TRBJ2-7; TRBD1 matches at 8 bases. V was clipped by 5 bases and J by 3 bases; unmatched bases: 6. CDR1 and CDR2 (germline): KGHSH, LQKENI. CDR3 size: 14 residues. For the CDR3, the DNA is TGTGCCAGCTCAAGGGGACAGGAACACTACGAGCAGTACTTC. This codes for CASSRGQEHYEQYF.

The chain links TRBV6-6 to TRBJ2-7; 14 bases align to TRBD2. Trimming took 4 bases from V and 3 from J; bases not matched to a gene: 5. The CDR3 spans 16 residues. Looked up from germline, CDR1 is MNHNY and CDR2 is SVGAGI (reference sequence). The CDR3 region is CASSSPGLAGVYEQYF. In DNA, the CDR3 is TGTGCCAGCAGTTCTCCGGGACTAGCGGGAGTCTACGAGCAGTACTTC.

This chain links TRBV19 with TRBJ2-1; 10 nucleotides agree with TRBD2. J gave up 8 bases and V 3 bases, and 10 bases lay outside the gene matches. Germline V lookup: CDR1 LNHDA, CDR2 SQIVND (reference sequence). This CDR3 is built from 16 residues. As DNA, the CDR3 is TGTGCCAGTAGTATGGGGCGGCTAGCGGGAGTCCATGAGCAGTTCTTC. Amino acids: CASSMGRLAGVHEQFF.

V is TRBV5-1 and J is TRBJ2-1, with 7 bases lining up with TRBD2. The CDR3 length is 14 residues. V lost 0 bases and J lost 9; bases outside the gene matches: 6. Germline assignment: CDR1 SGHRS and CDR2 YFSETQ. As DNA, the CDR3 is TGCGCCAGCAGCTTGGTGTCTAGCGGTGGTGAGCAGTTCTTC. This gives the protein CASSLVSSGGEQFF. Full variable domain (outside the CDR3, taken from reference TRBV5-1 and TRBJ2-1): KAGVTQTPRYLIKTRGQQVTLSCSPISGHRSVSWYQQTPGQGLQFLFEYFSETQRNKGNFPGRFSGRQFSNSRSEMNVSTLELGDSALYLCASSLVSSGGEQFFGPGTRLTVL.

Many counts were recorded for this clone. The gene calls are TRBV11-3 and TRBJ2-5; D is possibly TRBD2 (5 bases). The CDR3 loop spans 13 amino acids. Looked up from germline, CDR1 is SGHNT and CDR2 is YENEEA. Between the trimmed V and J ends, which lost 1 base and 5 bases, there was a span of 8 bases. In DNA form, the CDR3 reads TGTGCCAGCAGCTTAGCCGGGATCGAGACCCAGTACTTC. Its translation is CASSLAGIETQYF.

V gene TRBV5-1 combines with J gene TRBJ2-7; TRBD1 matches 7 bases. Trimming took 4 bases from V and 3 from J; bases not matched to a gene: 4. This CDR3 has 13 amino acids. Germline V gene lookup returns CDR1 SGHRS and CDR2 YFSETQ. CDR3 sequence (DNA): TGCGCCAGCAGCCGTGGGACAGACTACGAGCAGTACTTC. This codes for CASSRGTDYEQYF.

The chain recombines TRBV19 with TRBJ1-5; 7 bases align to TRBD1. V lost 7 bases to trimming and J lost 2 bases; unmatched junction nucleotides: 8. Looked up from germline, CDR1 is LNHDA and CDR2 is SQIVND (reference sequence). The CDR3 is 15 residues long. This CDR3 reads CASKKTTGGNQPQHF. DNA of the CDR3: TGTGCCAGTAAGAAGACCACAGGGGGCAATCAGCCCCAGCATTTT.

DNA of the CDR3: TGTGCCAGCAGCGTAGATTTAGAGGGGGAGCTGTTTTTT. Its protein is CASSVDLEGELFF. V and J are TRBV9 and TRBJ2-2; D gene unclear. V lost 0 bases, J lost 8 bases, and 8 bases lay in between. There are 13 residues in the CDR3. Germline V lookup: CDR1 SGDLS, CDR2 YYNGEE.

This clone was observed once. The chain carries TRBV5-1 and TRBJ2-7; TRBD1 matches at 7 bases. Trimming cost V 1 base and J 2 bases; bases outside gene matches: 3. The V gene's germline CDR1 is SGHRS and CDR2 YFSETQ. The CDR3 spans 14 residues. The CDR3, as DNA: TGCGCCAGCAGCTTGACAGGGGCAGCCTACGAGCAGTACTTC. Translating it yields CASSLTGAAYEQYF.